This TCR beta chain was captured by sequencing in a study of blood T cell repertoires in COVID-19. Study at large: The cDNA or gDNA used as material had been derived from T cells, B-cell-depleted T cells, or PBMCs.

For this clone: Sequence at one end of the junction differs from germline and may be a read error.

The protocol was immunoSEQ multiplex PCR, while the TCRdb copy is restricted to in-frame clones and leaves out a portion. The table has more than 85,000 clones, around 68% seen once. This CDR3 spans 15 amino acids. Germline CDR1 reads LGHNA; CDR2 reads YNFKEQ. The receptor was isolated from a woman aged 55-70 years with acute or convalescent COVID-19. Material: peripheral blood. The chain joins TRBV4-2 to TRBJ1-5; D gene unclear. CDR3 coding DNA: TGTGCCAGCAGCAAAGATCAAGCTCAAAATCAGCCCCAGCATTTT. This sequence encodes CASSKDQAQNQPQHF.